Each of the 27 T cell receptor beta chains below was sequenced from the same sample in a study of Graves' ophthalmopathy and Graves' hyperthyroidism. RNA transcripts were the template, and TCR beta CDR3 regions were amplified from them. The library came from an HTBI-primed first-round RT-PCR and a second-round multiplex PCR. Using its own MiXCR run on the multiplex PCR reads, TCRdb lists one record per CDR3 protein. The profile shows over a million distinct CDR3 sequences, about 35% of them singletons. What was sequenced was peripheral blood or thyroid tissue (not recorded which). All receptors come from an adult man with Graves' hyperthyroidism.

This clonotype was counted ten times or more. This chain links TRBV25-1 with TRBJ2-2, with 12 positions matching TRBD1. The V and J ends lost 7 bases and 1 base, in that order; junction bases with no gene match: 13. Germline values: CDR1 MGHDK, CDR2 SYGVNS. This CDR3 is 19 amino acids long. CDR3 region: CASTGILGQGAENTGELFF. The CDR3 DNA sequence: TGTGCCAGCACAGGAATTTTGGGACAGGGGGCGGAGAACACCGGGGAGCTGTTTTTT.

The chain is built from TRBV25-1 and TRBJ1-1; D remains unclear. Germline V gene sequence: CDR1 MGHDK, CDR2 SYGVNS. Trimming pared 8 bases from V and 1 base from J, leaving 17 bases between. The CDR3 has 15 residues. CDR3 coding DNA: TGTGCCAGCTCACCCGCCAGTAGGTCGAACACTGAAGCTTTCTTT. It specifies CASSPASRSNTEAFF.

In its sample, this clonotype was seen many times. The chain combines TRBV2 with TRBJ1-5, with D hard to call. Trimming removed 5 bases from V and 0 bases from J, with 17 bases in between. The CDR3 runs 17 residues. Germline V lookup: CDR1 SNHLY, CDR2 FYNNEI. CDR3 DNA sequence: TGTGCCAGCAGTCCTCGTAGGCCCGTATATAGCAATCAGCCCCAGCATTTT. Amino acid sequence: CASSPRRPVYSNQPQHF.

This clonotype occurred many times. CDR3 bases: TGTGCCAGCAGCCCGATAGCGGGAGGGGGACACCAACAAGAGACCCAGTACTTC. Translated: CASSPIAGGGHQQETQYF. This rearrangement joins TRBV7-9 to TRBJ2-5; 11 bases fit TRBD2. V dropped 5 bases and J dropped 2; count of bases not matched to a gene: 13. Germline CDR1 reads SEHNR; CDR2 reads FQNEAQ (reference sequence). This CDR3 spans 18 amino acids.

J is TRBJ2-5 and V is TRBV7-8; TRBD1 aligns across 11 bases. V lost 5 bases and J lost 4; bases outside the gene matches: 6. CDR1 and CDR2 (germline): SGHVS, FQNEAQ. The CDR3 loop spans 15 amino acids. The CDR3 sequence is CASSQGQGGPETQYF. For the CDR3, the DNA is TGTGCCAGCAGCCAGGGACAGGGGGGACCAGAGACCCAGTACTTC. Combining the CDR3 with reference TRBV7-8 and TRBJ2-5 gives the whole variable domain GAGVSQSPRYKVAKRGQDVALRCDPISGHVSLFWYQQALGQGPEFLTYFQNEAQLDKSGLPSDRFFAERPEGSVSTLKIQRTQQEDSAVYLCASSQGQGGPETQYFGPGTRLLVL.

The chain recombines TRBV10-3 with TRBJ2-5; D might be TRBD1 or TRBD2, each matching 5 bases. The germline gives CDR1 ENHRY, CDR2 SYGVKD. This CDR3 contains 14 residues. V was pared by 0 bases and J by 5 bases, with 10 bases between. The CDR3 nucleotides read TGTGCCATCAGTGAGTCGGGGGTTTCGGAGACCCAGTACTTC. Residues: CAISESGVSETQYF.

This clonotype showed up just a few times. The CDR3 loop reads CASTLSGSGLLETQYF. Written as DNA, the CDR3 is TGCGCCAGCACCCTCTCCGGGTCCGGTTTGTTAGAGACCCAGTACTTC. This sequence joins TRBV5-1 and TRBJ2-5; D not certain. The CDR3 is 16 amino acids. V lost 6 bases to trimming and J lost 4 bases, with 22 bases between them. CDR1 is SGHRS and CDR2 is YFSETQ in the germline V gene.

This chain connects TRBV9 to TRBJ2-7; 13 positions match TRBD2. Germline V gene sequence: CDR1 SGDLS, CDR2 YYNGEE. The CDR3 runs to 17 residues. The V gene end was trimmed by 4 bases and the J gene end by 7 bases; junction bases not matched to a gene: 14. The CDR3 loop is CASSSSPRTSGSGEQYF. CDR3 coding DNA: TGTGCCAGCAGCTCAAGCCCGCGGACTAGCGGGAGTGGAGAGCAGTACTTC.

In the case of this clonotype: No conserved phenylalanine or tryptophan is present at the end of the CDR3, so a read error is the likely explanation. It is unclear where the CDR3 begins or ends on the DNA, so no DNA is shown, and the CDR3 is as TCRdb lists it. The V gene is TRBV20-1, the J gene TRBJ1-4; the DNA was not compared with TRBD1, the D call given in the table. Germline V gives CDR1 DFQATT, CDR2 SNEGSKA (reference sequence). Counting both end residues, the CDR3 totals 9 amino acids. CDR3 region: CSAPTGTLS.

This clonotype was counted a single time. One junction end does not reproduce the germline sequence, and a read error may be involved. This sequence joins TRBV10-3 and TRBJ2-5; no clear D. Looked up from germline, CDR1 is ENHRY and CDR2 is SYGVKD. The CDR3 sequence is 12 residues long. Here the CDR3 DNA reads TGTGCCATCGGTGACGAAGTGGAGACCCAGTACTTC. Residues: CAIGDEVETQYF.

Only a few counts were recorded for this clonotype. One end of the junction does not line up with germline, which may come from a read error. V usage is TRBV7-2 and J usage is TRBJ2-7; the match to TRBD2 covers 8 bases. The CDR3 covers 17 residues. Germline CDR1 reads SGHTA; CDR2 reads FQGNSA. DNA of the CDR3: TGCGCCAGCAGCCAAGATTGGAGTGGGACCAGCGGGGGCGAGCAGTACTTC. Translation: CASSQDWSGTSGGEQYF. The full variable domain, its missing parts supplied by reference TRBV7-2 and TRBJ2-7, is GAGVSQSPSNKVTEKGKDVELRCDPISGHTALYWYRQSLGQGLEFLIYFQGNSAPDKSGLPSDRFSAERTGGSVSTLTIQRTQQEDSAVYLCASSQDWSGTSGGEQYFGPGTRLTVT.

This clonotype was seen at least ten times. The chain has TRBV9 and TRBJ1-6; a weak D match, TRBD1 (5 bases). Trimming took off 1 base at V and 8 bases at J, with 10 bases between the two ends. Germline V gene data show CDR1 as SGDLS and CDR2 as YYNGEE. The CDR3 spans 14 residues. Here the CDR3 DNA reads TGTGCCAGCAGCGTATTTGACAGTTATTCACCCCTCCACTTT. Translating it yields CASSVFDSYSPLHF.

The chain recombines TRBV7-4 with TRBJ1-4, with D perhaps matching TRBD1 (5 bases). The germline V and J ends were trimmed by 10 bases and 8 bases, with 23 bases remaining between them. The CDR3 consists of 15 residues. The V gene's germline CDR1 is SGHVT and CDR2 SQSDAQ. In nucleotides, the CDR3 is TGTGCCAACCATGGAGGCCGGGACCGCGGGGAAAAACTGTTTTTT. Its protein is CANHGGRDRGEKLFF. The entire variable domain, with the rest obtained from reference TRBV7-4 and TRBJ1-4, is as follows: GAGVSQSPRYKVAKRGRDVALRCDSISGHVTLYWYRQTLGQGSEVLTYSQSDAQRDKSGRPSGRFSAERPERSVSTLKIQRTEQGDSAVYLCANHGGRDRGEKLFFGSGTQLSVL.

Details on this clonotype: A read error is possible here, since a much larger clone lies one base away. The chain links TRBV5-1 to TRBJ1-1; 10 bases are shared with TRBD1. Per germline, CDR1 SGHRS and CDR2 YFSETQ. The junction had 9 bases not matched to a gene; V was cut back by 5 bases and J by 5 bases. The CDR3 totals 15 residues. CDR3 residues: CASSSGTGAFTEAFF. In nucleotides, the CDR3 is TGCGCCAGCAGTTCCGGGACAGGGGCTTTTACTGAAGCTTTCTTT. Full variable domain (outside the CDR3, taken from reference TRBV5-1 and TRBJ1-1): KAGVTQTPRYLIKTRGQQVTLSCSPISGHRSVSWYQQTPGQGLQFLFEYFSETQRNKGNFPGRFSGRQFSNSRSEMNVSTLELGDSALYLCASSSGTGAFTEAFFGQGTRLTVV.

J is TRBJ1-1 and V is TRBV10-3; D is unclear. Germline-derived CDR1 and CDR2 are ENHRY and SYGVKD. The CDR3 runs to 13 residues. V gave up 5 bases and J gave up 2 bases, with 9 bases separating them. The CDR3 loop is CAISYEGNTEAFF. CDR3 DNA: TGTGCCATCAGTTATGAGGGAAACACTGAAGCTTTCTTT.

This clonotype appeared once. The chain joins TRBV20-1 to TRBJ2-7; D is possibly TRBD2 (8 bases). CDR1 is DFQATT and CDR2 is SNEGSKA in the germline V gene (reference sequence). This CDR3 is built from 19 residues. Trimming took off 2 bases at V and 4 bases at J, with 30 bases between the two ends. CDR3 nucleotide sequence: TGCAGTGCTAGAAAGACAGGGAACACCGGGGCGGGAGGTGTTTACGAGCAGTACTTC. This gives the protein CSARKTGNTGAGGVYEQYF.

This clonotype was seen many times. The gene calls are TRBV25-1 and TRBJ1-6; D uncertain. Germline CDR1 reads MGHDK; CDR2 reads SYGVNS. The CDR3 has 13 amino acids. Trimming removed 7 bases from V and 5 bases from J, with 9 bases in between. The CDR3 DNA is TGTGCCAGCACACGCGGAGATAATTCACCCCTCCACTTT. This codes for CASTRGDNSPLHF.

In regard to this clonotype: A much larger clone lies one base from this, so it may be a read error. The J gene is TRBJ2-7, the V gene TRBV7-8; tentatively, D is TRBD1 or TRBD2 (6 bases each). Per germline, CDR1 SGHVS and CDR2 FQNEAQ. This CDR3 is built from 14 residues. Written as DNA, the CDR3 is TGCAGCACCTGGGAGGCAGGGGATACCTACGAGCAGTACTTC. Translated, it gives CSTWEAGDTYEQYF.

V gene TRBV7-9 combines with J gene TRBJ1-3; tentative D call: TRBD1 (5 bases). Trimming left V 3 bases short and J 1 base short, with 13 bases between. This CDR3 spans 16 amino acids. Per germline, CDR1 SEHNR and CDR2 FQNEAQ (reference sequence). The CDR3 DNA reads as TGTGCCAGCAGCTTGGGGGTGTCAGGATCTGGAAACACCATATATTTT. This translates into CASSLGVSGSGNTIYF.

There are many counts of this clonotype. The genes are TRBV2 and TRBJ2-2; D not resolved. The germline gives CDR1 SNHLY, CDR2 FYNNEI. The CDR3 length is 15 residues. V was pared by 5 bases and J by 0 bases, with 10 bases between. The CDR3 DNA reads TGTGCCAGCAGTCAGTTCAGGACGAACACCGGGGAGCTGTTTTTT. Protein: CASSQFRTNTGELFF.

Of note for this clonotype: This sequence may be a read error, since a much larger clone differs from it by one base. The chain has TRBV24-1 and TRBJ2-5, with D unresolved. V lost 6 bases, J lost 4 bases, and 11 bases lay in between. The CDR3 spans 13 residues. In germline, CDR1 is KGHDR, CDR2 SFDVKD. Written as DNA, the CDR3 is TGTGCCACCAGTACCCAGGTGGCAGAGACCCAGTACTTC. Protein sequence: CATSTQVAETQYF.

Comments on this clonotype: A much larger clone lies a single base off, so this may be a read error. This chain connects TRBV7-9 to TRBJ2-7, with D unresolved. CDR1 and CDR2 from the germline V gene are SEHNR and FQNEAQ (reference sequence). The CDR3 length is 13 residues. V lost 2 bases and J 6 bases, leaving 11 bases between the germline ends. The CDR3 nucleotides read TGTGCCAGCAGCTTAAGGTTATGGACCGAGCAGTACTTC. This translates into CASSLRLWTEQYF.

This clonotype was observed many times. The chain carries TRBV29-1 and TRBJ2-5, with D possibly being TRBD1 (7 bases). This CDR3 comprises 12 residues. V was shortened by 2 bases and J by 4 bases, with 8 bases between the two germline ends. CDR1 SQVTM and CDR2 ANQGSEA come from the germline V gene. CDR3: CSVEQGGETQYF. CDR3 DNA: TGCAGCGTTGAACAGGGGGGAGAGACCCAGTACTTC.

The table lists this clonotype with a few counts. The chain joins TRBV12-3 or TRBV12-4 to TRBJ1-5; D remains ambiguous. Deletions cut 1 base from V and 11 bases from J, with 12 bases between. This CDR3 region has 13 residues. The chain's CDR3 is CASSLGGVETQHF. CDR3 coding DNA: TGTGCCAGCAGTTTAGGCGGGGTTGAGACCCAGCATTTT.

The V call is TRBV7-2, the J call TRBJ1-6; D might be TRBD1 (5 bases). CDR3 length: 15 residues. V lost 5 bases and J lost 8, with 16 bases in between. Germline V lookup: CDR1 SGHTA, CDR2 FQGNSA. Here the CDR3 DNA reads TGTGCCAGCAGCCCAGGGACCGGGGGGTATTCACCCCTCCACTTT. This translates into CASSPGTGGYSPLHF.

The J gene is TRBJ1-5, the V gene TRBV12-3 or TRBV12-4, with TRBD1 matching 7 bases. V lost 6 bases to trimming and J lost 6 bases; unmatched junction nucleotides: 8. This CDR3 comprises 14 residues. DNA for the CDR3: TGTGCCAGCAGCTCGACAGGGACGGGTCAGCCCCAGCATTTT. It codes for CASSSTGTGQPQHF.

The table lists this clonotype with many counts. The chain combines TRBV10-3 with TRBJ2-7; 7 bases are a match to TRBD2. CDR1 and CDR2 (germline): ENHRY, SYGVKD. The CDR3 sequence is 14 residues long. With V trimmed by 3 bases and J by 0 bases, 2 bases remained unmatched. Here the CDR3 reads CAISETSVSYEQYF. CDR3 DNA: TGTGCCATCAGTGAAACTAGCGTCTCCTACGAGCAGTACTTC.